A selection of T cell receptor beta chains follows, all from one sample in a study of graft-versus-host responses after intestinal transplantation. Sequencing was performed with immunoSEQ multiplex PCR; in TCRdb, only in-frame clones are kept and a portion is missing. Altogether about 90,000 clones are present, around 93% being singletons, with the ten largest covering around 1.1%. Their target antigens are unknown. Sequences were derived from unstimulated CD8+ T cells sorted from spleen or lymph node cells, sampled before transplant. These receptors were taken from a human donor who was the organ donor for an intestinal transplant. The CDR3 runs from the conserved cysteine through the conserved F or W. Each record gives: J gene, D gene, V gene, clone size, CDR3 DNA, CDR3 protein. The D gene is left open where the match is weak. Expanded clones are given a class, and other clones once, few, many or no size at all.

TRBJ2-3 TRBD1 TRBV28 - TGTGCCAGCAGTTTCGGGGACAGGTTCACAGATACGCAGTATTTT CASSFGDRFTDTQYF
TRBJ1-6 - TRBV5-6 - TGTGCCAGCAGCTTGGGGGAGAGGAATTCACCCCTCCACTTT CASSLGERNSPLHF
TRBJ1-4 - TRBV4-3 - TGCGCCAGCAGCCCCAGGGTCCTCTTCTCCCAGAGAAATAATGAAAAACTGTTTTTT CASSPRVLFSQRNNEKLFF
TRBJ2-7 - TRBV5-1 - TGCGCCAGCAGCTTACCCGGACAGTCTCTCTACGAGCAGTACTTC CASSLPGQSLYEQYF
TRBJ1-2 - TRBV18 - TGTGCCAGCTCTCGTCGGGGGGGATTCTACACCTTC CASSRRGGFYTF
TRBJ1-2 TRBD1 TRBV12-5 - TGTGCTAGTGGTCCGGGACAGGAGGATGGCTACACCTTC CASGPGQEDGYTF
TRBJ2-7 TRBD1 TRBV2 - TGTGCCAGCAGTGAATGGCCGGGGACAGGGGGCTCCTACGAGCAGTACTTC CASSEWPGTGGSYEQYF
TRBJ2-5 TRBD2 TRBV6-1 - TGTGCCAGCAGTGAAGAAGAGGGCGGGGGACAAGAGACCCAGTACTTC CASSEEEGGGQETQYF
TRBJ2-2 - TRBV13 few TGTGCCAGCAGCCAAAAGGGAGCCGGGGAGCTGTTTTTT CASSQKGAGELFF
TRBJ2-1 - TRBV5-4 - TGTGCCAGCAGCCCGAGTCCCGACTACAATGAGCAGTTCTTC CASSPSPDYNEQFF
TRBJ2-1 - TRBV19 - TGTGCCAGTACCCGCTCCCCCCGGGCGGACAGCTCCTACAATGAGCAGTTCTTC CASTRSPRADSSYNEQFF
TRBJ2-7 - TRBV9 - TGTGCCAGCAGCGCCTCATCCGGGACTGGCTACGAGCAGTACTTC CASSASSGTGYEQYF
TRBJ1-1 - TRBV5-1 - TGCGCCAGCAGAAGGGGGGGCACTGAAGCTTTCTTT CASRRGGTEAFF
TRBJ1-1 - TRBV2 - TGTGCCAGCAGTGTCGGGGTCCCCTATGAAGCTTTCTTT CASSVGVPYEAFF
TRBJ2-7 TRBD1 TRBV7-2 once TGTGCCAGCAGCCCGTCCCTTCCGACAGGGGCTCGCTCCTACGAGCAGTACTTC CASSPSLPTGARSYEQYF
TRBJ2-3 - TRBV30 - TGTGCCTGGACCCGGGACAACACAGATACGCAGTATTTT CAWTRDNTDTQYF
TRBJ2-3 TRBD2 TRBV7-9 - TGTGCCAGCAGCTGGGGAGGGACGGCGTCAGATACGCAGTATTTT CASSWGGTASDTQYF
TRBJ1-1 - TRBV19 - TGTGCCAGTCACCAGGGGCTGAACACTGAAGCTTTCTTT CASHQGLNTEAFF
TRBJ2-1 - TRBV2 - TGTGCCAGCAGTCCATACCGGAGAAATGAGCAGTTCTTC CASSPYRRNEQFF
TRBJ1-2 TRBD1 TRBV7-2 - TGTGCCAGCAGCTTAGTGGCACGGGACAGAGCTTTCTATGGCTACACCTTC CASSLVARDRAFYGYTF
TRBJ2-1 - TRBV7-8 - TGTGCCAGCAGCTTAGCACCGGGGTCCGGGAATGAGCAGTTCTTC CASSLAPGSGNEQFF
TRBJ2-3 TRBD2 TRBV18 - TGTGCCAGCTCACCATTCGGGAGGGCGGGACAAACAGATACGCAGTATTTT CASSPFGRAGQTDTQYF
TRBJ1-2 TRBD1 TRBV5-6 once TGTGCCAGCAGCTTGGGGGACAGTCCCTATGGCTACACCTTC CASSLGDSPYGYTF
TRBJ2-7 TRBD1 TRBV28 - TGTGCCAGCAGCTCCGGGACAGGGGCCTACGAGCAGTACTTC CASSSGTGAYEQYF
TRBJ1-4 - TRBV4-1 - TGCGCCAGCGGCGGGCCTTCTAATGAAAAACTGTTTTTT CASGGPSNEKLFF
TRBJ1-2 - TRBV5-1 - TGCGCCAGCAGCCCCACAGGGAACAGCTACACCTTC CASSPTGNSYTF
TRBJ2-1 TRBD2 TRBV7-7 - TGTGCTAGCAGCCCTAGCGGGAGGGCATCAAGCTCCTACAATGAGCAGTTCTTC CASSPSGRASSSYNEQFF